A single sample is the source of the 19 T cell receptor beta chains below, sequenced in a study of cytomegalovirus exposure and HLA in healthy donors. Both 60 Vbeta primers and 13 Jbeta primers went into the PCR. The data were produced by immunoSEQ multiplex PCR, yet TCRdb's version contains in-frame clones alone and is incomplete. Here the sample spans about 130,000 clones, around 81% being singletons. Sequencing input: PBMCs. The receptor set was obtained from a woman in her forties or fifties in good health and CMV-seronegative.

This clone was detected only a few times. This chain joins TRBV28 and TRBJ2-7, with 7 bases lining up with TRBD1. The J segment lost 6 bases and the V segment lost 6 bases, leaving 17 bases of the junction unmatched. The CDR3 extends over 16 amino acids. Germline V lookup: CDR1 MDHEN, CDR2 SYDVKM. CDR3 coding DNA: TGTGCCAGCAGCCAGCCGCTCGGGACAGCCGCCGGCGAGCAGTACTTC. Translated, it gives CASSQPLGTAAGEQYF.

The chain joins TRBV7-9 to TRBJ2-1, with TRBD1 identical over 9 bases. Germline lookup yields CDR1 SEHNR and CDR2 FQNEAQ (reference sequence). The length of the CDR3 is 17 residues. V trimming: 1 base; J trimming: 12 bases; junction bases outside the gene matches: 16. For the CDR3, the DNA is TGTGCCAGCAGCTTAGGGGGGGCACAGGGGGCCTCGGCAGGGCAGTTCTTC. This codes for CASSLGGAQGASAGQFF.

The rearrangement uses TRBV4-3 and TRBJ2-2; the D gene is possibly TRBD2 (5 bases). In germline, CDR1 is LGHNA, CDR2 YSLEER. V was shortened by 3 bases and J by 6 bases, with 20 bases between the two germline ends. The CDR3 loop spans 17 amino acids. CDR3 nucleotide sequence: TGCGCCAGCAGCCAGCAAGGATTACTAGTTAGTTCCGGGGAGCTGTTTTTT. It yields the protein CASSQQGLLVSSGELFF.

This chain links TRBV9 with TRBJ2-7; tentatively, D is TRBD1 (6 bases). Germline CDR1 is SGDLS and CDR2 is YYNGEE. The CDR3 is made up of 13 amino acids. V was shortened by 4 bases and J by 4 bases, with 12 bases between the two germline ends. CDR3: CASSKLQGYEQYF. The CDR3 region has the DNA TGTGCCAGCAGCAAATTACAGGGATACGAGCAGTACTTC.

This clone occurred a few times. The chain has TRBV9 and TRBJ2-1; the D gene is possibly TRBD1 (5 bases). V lost 4 bases and J lost 6, with 11 bases in between. The CDR3 sequence is 13 residues long. Looked up from germline, CDR1 is SGDLS and CDR2 is YYNGEE. Here the CDR3 DNA reads TGTGCCAGCAGCAACCGACAGAGCAATGAGCAGTTCTTC. Its translation: CASSNRQSNEQFF.

V gene TRBV7-8 combines with J gene TRBJ1-5, with 7 bases identical to TRBD1. Germline trimming cut 3 bases from V and 5 bases from J; bases unmatched to any gene: 4. Germline CDR1 reads SGHVS; CDR2 reads FQNEAQ. The CDR3 runs to 14 residues. CDR3 protein: CASSFDRVDQPQHF. CDR3 sequence (DNA): TGTGCCAGCAGCTTTGACAGGGTTGATCAGCCCCAGCATTTT.

This rearrangement joins TRBV29-1 to TRBJ1-5; TRBD1 matches 8 bases. In germline, CDR1 is SQVTM, CDR2 ANQGSEA. After removal of 6 bases from V and 6 bases from J, the junction contained 4 bases not matched to a gene. The CDR3 spans 12 residues. CDR3 in amino acids: CSVGQGGQPQHF. CDR3 nucleotides: TGCAGCGTCGGACAGGGTGGTCAGCCCCAGCATTTT.

This chain uses TRBV19 with TRBJ1-5; unclear D gene. Germline CDR1 reads LNHDA; CDR2 reads SQIVND (reference sequence). Trimming shortened V by 4 bases and J by 5 bases, and 9 bases separated the two germline ends. This CDR3 region has 13 residues. Here the CDR3 reads CASSTLPHQPQHF. The CDR3 DNA reads as TGTGCCAGTAGTACCCTCCCTCATCAGCCCCAGCATTTT. Using reference TRBV19 and TRBJ1-5 for the parts outside the CDR3, the full variable domain is DGGITQSPKYLFRKEGQNVTLSCEQNLNHDAMYWYRQDPGQGLRLIYYSQIVNDFQKGDIAEGYSVSREKKESFPLTVTSAQKNPTAFYLCASSTLPHQPQHFGDGTRLSIL.

This sequence joins TRBV5-4 and TRBJ2-3, with a tentative D call TRBD1 (7 bases). Trimming stripped 7 bases from V and 2 bases from J, with 11 bases between. Germline V gives CDR1 SGHNT, CDR2 YYREEE (reference sequence). CDR3 length: 13 amino acids. CDR3 in amino acids: CASAGQNTDTQYF. As DNA, the CDR3 is TGTGCCAGCGCGGGACAGAACACAGATACGCAGTATTTT.

This clone was counted only a few times. This chain links TRBV5-4 with TRBJ1-2, with D uncertain. CDR1 and CDR2 from the germline V gene are SGHNT and YYREEE (reference sequence). This CDR3 has 13 residues. The ends were cut back, 4 bases at V and 2 bases at J, with 9 bases in the middle. Here the CDR3 reads CASSTQENYGYTF. The CDR3 coding sequence is TGTGCCAGCAGCACACAAGAAAACTATGGCTACACCTTC. The variable domain in full, with the rest retrieved from reference TRBV5-4 and TRBJ1-2, is ETGVTQSPTHLIKTRGQQVTLRCSSQSGHNTVSWYQQALGQGPQFIFQYYREEENGRGNFPPRFSGLQFPNYSSELNVNALELDDSALYLCASSTQENYGYTFGSGTRLTVV.

In its sample, this clone was seen a few times. The rearrangement links TRBV6-6 to TRBJ1-5; 11 bases match TRBD1. V lost 7 bases to trimming and J lost 1 base; unmatched junction nucleotides: 6. Per the germline V gene, CDR1 is MNHNY and CDR2 is SVGAGI (reference sequence). The CDR3 spans 16 residues. The CDR3 nucleotides read TGTGCCAGCACCAAAGGACAGGGGGCGAGCAATCAGCCCCAGCATTTT. This sequence encodes CASTKGQGASNQPQHF.

The CDR3 DNA reads TGTGCCAGCAGCTTAACTAGGCGGCTAGCTAGCACAGATACGCAGTATTTT. This codes for CASSLTRRLASTDTQYF. The V and J genes are TRBV7-3 and TRBJ2-3; D is perhaps TRBD2 (5 bases). Trimming removed 0 bases from V and 0 bases from J, with 13 bases in between. Looked up from germline, CDR1 is SGHTA and CDR2 is FQGTGA. The CDR3 runs 17 residues.

V usage is TRBV7-2 and J usage is TRBJ2-7; D uncertain. Germline loops: CDR1 SGHTA, CDR2 FQGNSA. Trimming left V 0 bases short and J 6 bases short, with 15 bases between. This CDR3 has 15 residues. The chain's CDR3 is CASSLAPLPTGEQYF. CDR3 DNA: TGTGCCAGCAGCTTAGCGCCCCTTCCGACGGGCGAGCAGTACTTC.

The chain employs TRBV27 and TRBJ2-5, with a weak D call TRBD1 (5 bases). TRBJ2-7 matches the DNA end more closely, so the J call is doubtful. This CDR3 is built from 16 residues. Germline CDR1 and CDR2: MNHEY and SMNVEV (reference sequence). The CDR3 DNA follows: TGTGCCAGCAGTTTAAGCGTCAACAGGTTGATTGACGAGCAGTACTTC. Its protein product is CASSLSVNRLIDEQYF.

The chain carries TRBV30 and TRBJ2-2; 9 bases line up with TRBD2. V lost 2 bases to trimming and J lost 4 bases; unmatched junction nucleotides: 5. CDR3 length: 15 residues. Germline V gene lookup returns CDR1 GTSNPN and CDR2 SVGIG (reference sequence). For the CDR3, the DNA is TGTGCCTGGAGTATTGGGACTAGCATCACCGGGGAGCTGTTTTTT. Amino acids: CAWSIGTSITGELFF.

The rearrangement links TRBV7-3 to TRBJ2-5; 8 bases fit TRBD1. Germline CDR1 reads SGHTA; CDR2 reads FQGTGA. J was trimmed by 5 bases and V by 5 bases; bases with no gene match: 13. This CDR3 region has 16 residues. The CDR3 nucleotides are TGTGCCAGCAGCCTCTCCGGGACAGGATTAATGGAGACCCAGTACTTC. This sequence encodes CASSLSGTGLMETQYF.

V usage is TRBV10-2 and J usage is TRBJ2-7; TRBD2 agrees at 7 bases. Germline CDR1 and CDR2: WSHSY and SAAADI. The V and J ends lost 8 bases and 4 bases, in that order; junction bases with no gene match: 11. CDR3 length: 14 amino acids. The CDR3 DNA reads as TGCGCCAGCCGGGGGGTAGCGACAAAGTACGAGCAGTACTTC. Amino acids: CASRGVATKYEQYF.

This chain links TRBV7-8 with TRBJ1-2; D is perhaps TRBD1 (6 bases). CDR3 length: 16 amino acids. Germline V CDR1 and CDR2: SGHVS, FQNEAQ. Trimming removed 5 bases from V and 3 bases from J, with 19 bases in between. The DNA for the CDR3 is TGTGCCAGCAGCCAACGAGGCAGGGGTGCTTACTATGGCTACACCTTC. Amino acids: CASSQRGRGAYYGYTF.

This chain connects TRBV10-3 to TRBJ1-1; perhaps TRBD1 as D (5 bases). This CDR3 comprises 18 residues. Germline loops: CDR1 ENHRY, CDR2 SYGVKD. Trimming took 0 bases from V and 1 from J, leaving 18 bases between them. DNA for the CDR3: TGTGCCATCAGTGAGTCGAACGTGGCAGGGCTTGGGAACACTGAAGCTTTCTTT. This translates into CAISESNVAGLGNTEAFF.